By frequency in the sample, the clone carrying this TCR gamma chain is medium-sized. This entry is derived from a study of gamma delta lymphoproliferative disorders and STAT genes. At the level of the study: At least 50 ng of genomic DNA went into each LymphoTrack Dx TCRG Assay library.

PBMCs from patients and controls supplied the genomic DNA for sequencing. TCRdb re-processed the multiplex PCR reads via CATT. The data show 2,000 to 2,500 gamma-chain clones, under 13% seen once. Unmatched junction bases numbered 3, after V lost 4 bases and J lost 6 bases. The CDR3 has 11 residues. From germline, CDR1 is VENAVY and CDR2 YDSYNSRV. The source material was blood. The clonotype comes from a human donor in good health. The chain joins TRGV8 to TRGJ1 or TRGJ2. TCRdb records no J gene; here it was assigned by comparing the DNA to germline. CDR3 sequence reads: CATWESYKKLF. The CDR3 DNA reads TGTGCCACCTGGGAGTCTTATAAGAAACTCTTT.